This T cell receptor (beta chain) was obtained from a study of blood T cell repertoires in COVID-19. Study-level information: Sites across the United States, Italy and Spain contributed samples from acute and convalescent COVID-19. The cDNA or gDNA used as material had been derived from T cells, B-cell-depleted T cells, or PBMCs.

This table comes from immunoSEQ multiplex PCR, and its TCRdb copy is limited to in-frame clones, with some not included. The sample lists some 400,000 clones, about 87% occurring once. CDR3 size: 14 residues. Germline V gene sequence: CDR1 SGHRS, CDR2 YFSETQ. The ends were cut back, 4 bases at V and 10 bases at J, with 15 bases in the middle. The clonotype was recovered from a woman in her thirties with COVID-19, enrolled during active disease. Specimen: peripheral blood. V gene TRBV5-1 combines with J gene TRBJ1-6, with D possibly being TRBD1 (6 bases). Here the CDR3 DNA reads TGCGCCAGCAGCCTGGGGGGAGGGGGATCACCCCTCCACTTT. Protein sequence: CASSLGGGGSPLHF.